This T cell receptor beta chain was obtained from a study of regulatory T cells in long-lasting Graves disease. The length of the CDR3 is 15 residues. The V end was cut by 0 bases, the J end by 1 base, with 7 bases between. Germline assignment: CDR1 SNHLY and CDR2 FYNNEI. General study points: Investigators studied peripheral blood only, not thyroid tissue. New patients shared about a thousand public clonotypes, fewer than the roughly 2,500 shared by persistent patients.

The time point here: newly diagnosed GD, antithyroid drugs for less than 3 months. After RNA was extracted from PBMCs, the TCR library was made from it. According to the study, TCR beta libraries were built with iRepertoire HTBI primers and CDR3-region Arm-PCR. Original data processing: Across the samples, identification revealed around 65 TRBV and around 14 TRBJ segments. In TCRdb, the multiplex PCR reads were re-called with MiXCR into one record per CDR3 protein. The authors' filters were not applied to this entry. The table has about 220,000 distinct CDR3 sequences, about a sixth seen once; the top ten hold more than 20%. In the case of this clonotype: Its antigen is not identified.

The receptor was isolated from a female donor with Graves disease. This specimen consisted of peripheral blood mononuclear cells (PBMCs), obtained at new diagnosis, from a patient treated with antithyroid drugs. This chain joins TRBV2 and TRBJ1-3; D possibly corresponds to TRBD1 (5 bases). The CDR3 spells CASSEAHRSGNTIYF. DNA for the CDR3: TGTGCCAGCAGTGAAGCGCACAGGTCTGGAAACACCATATATTTT.